Each of the 21 T cell receptor beta chains below was sequenced from the same sample in a study of cytomegalovirus exposure and HLA in healthy donors. Primers for the PCR totalled 60 Vbeta and 13 Jbeta. TCRdb's copy holds only in-frame clones and misses some; the assay was immunoSEQ multiplex PCR. In the table there are roughly 190,000 clones, 77% of which are singletons. The sequenced material came from PBMCs. The origin of the receptors is a woman aged 25 to 39 in good health and CMV-seropositive.

The CDR3 spells CASSFGNRVTGELFF. The CDR3 nucleotides are TGTGCCAGCAGCTTCGGGAACAGGGTAACCGGGGAGCTGTTTTTT. The chain couples TRBV11-2 to TRBJ2-2; D possibly corresponds to TRBD1 (6 bases). Trimming shortened V by 3 bases and J by 5 bases, and 13 bases separated the two germline ends. Germline V gene sequence: CDR1 SGHAT, CDR2 FQNNGV. The CDR3 has 15 amino acids.

The chain uses TRBV7-9 and TRBJ2-7; TRBD1 agrees at 7 bases. V lost 2 bases and J lost 2; bases outside the gene matches: 6. CDR3 length: 15 residues. Germline assignment: CDR1 SEHNR and CDR2 FQNEAQ (reference sequence). In DNA form, the CDR3 reads TGTGCCAGCAGCTTACCTGGGACAGTACCCTACGAGCAGTACTTC. It yields the protein CASSLPGTVPYEQYF.

This clone was observed a few times. This chain links TRBV29-1 with TRBJ2-7; tentative D call: TRBD1 (6 bases). V was shortened by 3 bases and J by 5 bases, with 11 bases between the two germline ends. The CDR3 consists of 12 residues. The germline V gene encodes CDR1 SQVTM and CDR2 ANQGSEA. In nucleotides, the CDR3 is TGCAGCGTTGACAGGGGTACCCACGAGCAGTACTTC. Amino acid sequence: CSVDRGTHEQYF.

In nucleotides, the CDR3 is TGTGCCATCAGGGCAGGGGACACCGGGGAGCTGTTTTTT. Its translation: CAIRAGDTGELFF. The genes are TRBV10-3 and TRBJ2-2; D perhaps matches TRBD1 (6 bases). Germline CDR1 is ENHRY and CDR2 is SYGVKD. Trimming removed 6 bases at V and 3 bases at J, with 8 bases between. The CDR3 spans 13 residues.

The rearrangement links TRBV2 to TRBJ1-2; 11 bases fit TRBD1. The germline V gene has CDR1 SNHLY and CDR2 FYNNEI. The J segment lost 4 bases and the V segment lost 7 bases, leaving 11 bases of the junction unmatched. The CDR3 length is 16 residues. CDR3 loop: CASKRTGGLIGYGYTF. CDR3 bases: TGTGCCAGCAAGCGGACAGGGGGCCTTATTGGCTATGGCTACACCTTC.

The V gene is TRBV27, the J gene TRBJ1-1; no definite D call. The V end was cut by 3 bases, the J end by 0 bases, with 11 bases between. Germline lookup yields CDR1 MNHEY and CDR2 SMNVEV (reference sequence). CDR3 size: 15 residues. The CDR3 loop is CASSFLPLLNTEAFF. As DNA, the CDR3 is TGTGCCAGCAGTTTCCTACCCCTTTTGAACACTGAAGCTTTCTTT.

This chain links TRBV28 with TRBJ2-7, with D possibly matching TRBD2 (5 bases). V shed 5 bases and J shed 4 bases, with 24 bases lying between them. Germline CDR1 is MDHEN and CDR2 is SYDVKM. The CDR3 has 17 amino acids. In DNA form, the CDR3 reads TGTGCCAGCAGTCAAGGCTCATGGCGAGCGGATGAGTACGAGCAGTACTTC. Translated, it gives CASSQGSWRADEYEQYF.

The chain uses TRBV19 and TRBJ1-5; possibly TRBD1 for D (5 bases). Trimming left V 5 bases short and J 5 bases short, with 10 bases between. The germline V gene has CDR1 LNHDA and CDR2 SQIVND (reference sequence). The CDR3 loop spans 13 amino acids. In DNA, the CDR3 is TGTGCCAGTAGTCAGGGTCTGGATCAGCCCCAGCATTTT. Its protein product is CASSQGLDQPQHF.

The V call is TRBV4-3, the J call TRBJ2-1, with 13 bases identical to TRBD2. The length of the CDR3 is 15 residues. Germline CDR1 is LGHNA and CDR2 is YSLEER. V was pared by 2 bases and J by 6 bases, with 1 base of the junction left unmatched. The CDR3 bases are TGCGCCAGCAGCCAAAGACTAGCGGGGGGCAATGAGCAGTTCTTC. Its protein is CASSQRLAGGNEQFF.

The J gene is TRBJ2-1, the V gene TRBV7-8; 10 bases are a match to TRBD2. CDR1 is SGHVS and CDR2 is FQNEAQ in the germline V gene. Losses at the gene ends were 4 bases for V and 5 bases for J; bases not matched to a gene: 8. The CDR3 is made up of 16 amino acids. The CDR3 nucleotides are TGTGCCAGCAGCTCGATCAGGACTAGCGGAGACAATGAGCAGTTCTTC. It specifies CASSSIRTSGDNEQFF.

The V call is TRBV4-1, the J call TRBJ2-1; TRBD2 agrees at 8 bases. Trimming at V came to 0 bases and at J to 10 bases, leaving 14 bases not matched to a gene. The CDR3 extends over 17 amino acids. Germline values: CDR1 MGHRA, CDR2 YSYEKL. The CDR3 is CASSQEGRGGTIGEQFF. The CDR3 region has the DNA TGCGCCAGCAGCCAAGAGGGACGGGGGGGAACGATAGGCGAGCAGTTCTTC.

This sequence joins TRBV7-9 and TRBJ2-5; D is possibly TRBD2 (6 bases). V shed 7 bases and J shed 1 base, with 10 bases lying between them. This CDR3 has 13 residues. CDR1 and CDR2 from the germline V gene are SEHNR and FQNEAQ (reference sequence). In DNA, the CDR3 is TGTGCCAGCACGGAGGGCAGCCAAGAGACCCAGTACTTC. Protein: CASTEGSQETQYF.

The chain employs TRBV19 and TRBJ2-2, with 9 positions matching TRBD1. This CDR3 comprises 15 residues. V trimming: 4 bases; J trimming: 2 bases; junction bases outside the gene matches: 2. Germline CDR1 is LNHDA and CDR2 is SQIVND (reference sequence). CDR3 sequence: CASSTGQGNTGELFF. The CDR3 DNA is TGTGCCAGTAGTACGGGACAGGGAAACACCGGGGAGCTGTTTTTT.

This clone has only one observation. The genes are TRBV29-1 and TRBJ2-5, with 8 bases that match TRBD1. Looked up from germline, CDR1 is SQVTM and CDR2 is ANQGSEA. With 7 bases clipped from V and 8 bases from J, the junction kept 9 bases outside the gene matches. The CDR3 has 12 amino acids. CDR3: CSAQATGETQYF. The CDR3 DNA is TGCAGCGCCCAGGCGACAGGGGAAACCCAGTACTTC.

The chain uses TRBV6-5 and TRBJ2-7; 11 positions match TRBD2. This CDR3 is built from 15 residues. The J segment lost 3 bases and the V segment lost 6 bases, leaving 7 bases of the junction unmatched. Germline V gene lookup returns CDR1 MNHEY and CDR2 SVGAGI. CDR3 sequence reads: CASRTTSGSFYEQYF. The CDR3 bases are TGTGCCAGCAGAACCACTAGCGGGAGCTTCTACGAGCAGTACTTC.

The chain carries TRBV7-9 and TRBJ2-3; 9 nucleotides line up with TRBD1. V trimming: 4 bases; J trimming: 2 bases; junction bases outside the gene matches: 1. Germline loops: CDR1 SEHNR, CDR2 FQNEAQ (reference sequence). The CDR3 has 14 amino acids. The CDR3 loop is CASSWTGATDTQYF. The CDR3 DNA is TGTGCCAGCAGCTGGACAGGGGCCACAGATACGCAGTATTTT.

The chain links TRBV5-1 to TRBJ2-3; D ambiguous. This CDR3 region has 14 residues. From germline, CDR1 is SGHRS and CDR2 YFSETQ. The ends were cut back, 7 bases at V and 0 bases at J, with 12 bases in the middle. In DNA form, the CDR3 reads TGCGCCAGCGAGGCGAGTGGTAGCACAGATACGCAGTATTTT. Protein sequence: CASEASGSTDTQYF.

This chain uses TRBV7-3 with TRBJ2-2; the D gene is possibly TRBD2 (5 bases). V dropped 2 bases and J dropped 5 bases, with 15 bases sitting between them. CDR1 is SGHTA, CDR2 FQGTGA, per germline. This CDR3 spans 16 amino acids. In nucleotides, the CDR3 is TGTGCCAGCAGCTTAGTCTCCGGGGTAGGAACCGGGGAGCTGTTTTTT. Its translation is CASSLVSGVGTGELFF.

As DNA, the CDR3 is TGTGCCAGCAGCTCAACCCGGGACAGTAATTCACCCCTCCACTTT. Amino acid sequence: CASSSTRDSNSPLHF. The chain recombines TRBV7-9 with TRBJ1-6; 7 bases are shared with TRBD1. Losses at the gene ends were 4 bases for V and 6 bases for J; bases not matched to a gene: 6. CDR3 length: 15 amino acids. Per germline, CDR1 SEHNR and CDR2 FQNEAQ (reference sequence).

This clone was detected a few times. CDR3 residues: CASSPSGGNYEQYF. CDR3 nucleotide sequence: TGTGCCAGCAGCCCTTCGGGGGGCAACTACGAGCAGTACTTC. The J gene is TRBJ2-7, the V gene TRBV9; TRBD2 might be the D (7 bases). The V end lost 4 bases, the J end lost 3 bases, and 14 bases lay between the germline ends. The CDR3 spans 14 residues. CDR1 and CDR2 from the germline V gene are SGDLS and YYNGEE.

The chain combines TRBV7-9 with TRBJ2-7; TRBD2 matches at 11 bases. Losses at the gene ends were 2 bases for V and 6 bases for J; bases not matched to a gene: 3. Germline V CDR1 and CDR2: SEHNR, FQNEAQ (reference sequence). CDR3 length: 14 residues. CDR3 amino acids: CASSLLAGGLEQYF. The CDR3 DNA sequence: TGTGCCAGCAGCTTATTAGCGGGGGGGCTCGAGCAGTACTTC.